The entry below describes one TCR beta chain. The target antigen is unknown. This sample stems from a study of T cell repertoires in cytomegalovirus infection. The CDR3 is 13 amino acids. Trimming pared 8 bases from V and 6 bases from J, leaving 11 bases between. From germline, CDR1 is SNHLY and CDR2 FYNNEI. A single record per CDR3 protein comes from TCRdb applying MiXCR to the reads. The table lists about 700,000 distinct CDR3 sequences, about 33% of them singletons. The sample was cultured PBMCs, taken from culture after CMV antigen stimulation. V and J are TRBV2 and TRBJ1-6; D uncertain. The sequence derives from a human donor in good health (CMV status not recorded). Some clones in this sample may be carry-over from other donors' samples. This chain's CDR3 is CASHVRVNSPLHF. In nucleotides, the CDR3 is TGTGCCAGCCACGTAAGGGTTAATTCACCCCTCCACTTT.